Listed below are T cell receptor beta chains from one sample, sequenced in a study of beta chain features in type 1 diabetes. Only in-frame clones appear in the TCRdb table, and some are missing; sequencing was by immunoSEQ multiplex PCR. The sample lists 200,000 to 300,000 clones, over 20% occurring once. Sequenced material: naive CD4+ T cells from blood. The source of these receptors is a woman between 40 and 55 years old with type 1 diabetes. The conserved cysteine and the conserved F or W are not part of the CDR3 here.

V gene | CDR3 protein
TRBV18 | ASSPGTGTNEKLF
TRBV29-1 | SCGGEVSYGYT
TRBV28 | ASSLVGGGYT
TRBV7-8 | ASSLRAGGDYGYT
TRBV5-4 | ASSLDTGREQY
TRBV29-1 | SVLQGGDTQY
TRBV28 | ASSPGTEGKETQY
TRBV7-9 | ASSLRAGDYNEQF
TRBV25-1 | ASSDPTAFEQY
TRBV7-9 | ASSLEGQETQY
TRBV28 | ASSLGEYEQY
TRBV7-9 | ASSLPGTKNEKLF
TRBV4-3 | ASSQELSGQPQH
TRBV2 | ASSDWTEGQPQH
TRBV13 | ASSLGPTGQPQH
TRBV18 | ASSPAGPQETQY
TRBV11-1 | ASSSGTSYTGELF
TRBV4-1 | ASSQATERGYT
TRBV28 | ASSSPSPYNSPLH
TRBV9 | ASSVVEYYNEQF
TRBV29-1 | SAGRRAGTSGIYEQY
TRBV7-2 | ASSLLDRGTEAF
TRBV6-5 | ASSGPSAGYT
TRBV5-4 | ASSLGLAGMENEQF
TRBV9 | ASRGDINTGELF
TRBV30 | AWSVQGYEQF
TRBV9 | ASSYPTGGMSETQY
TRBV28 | AIKRDGSNQPQH
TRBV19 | ATSRDRINYGYT
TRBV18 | ASRGAVTDTQY
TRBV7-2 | ASSFPVAPQY
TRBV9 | ASSVVQGSNTEAF
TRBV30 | AGRASGYEQY
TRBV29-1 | SVGRSTGNEQF
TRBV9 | ASRSSPLSGELF
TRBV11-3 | ASSGTEGYNEQF
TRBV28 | ASSLEQGAYGYT
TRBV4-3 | ASSQVGAGGPQF
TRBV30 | AWAGGQETQY
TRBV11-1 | ASSYSQGARNSPLH
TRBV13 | ASSYRYEQY